This T cell receptor (beta chain) derives from a study of shared T cell receptors in the human thymus. CDR1 is SGHDT, CDR2 YYEEEE, per germline. CDR3 size: 16 residues. J lost 10 bases, V lost 4 bases, and 12 bases had no gene match. Assay: immunoSEQ multiplex PCR; the TCRdb copy retains only in-frame clones and omits some. The sample has some 640,000 clones, 70% to 90% seen once. The data were also submitted as part of a second study, on human thymus T cells. From that paper: Related research found strongly overlapping thymic repertoires in unrelated individuals.

This sequence originates from a boy under three years old with a congenital heart defect. The genes are TRBV5-6 and TRBJ1-6, with 9 bases aligning to TRBD1. Sequences were obtained from thymocytes. As DNA, the CDR3 is TGTGCCAGCAGCAAATGGCGGGGGACAGGGCCCTCACCCCTCCACTTT. Protein product: CASSKWRGTGPSPLHF.